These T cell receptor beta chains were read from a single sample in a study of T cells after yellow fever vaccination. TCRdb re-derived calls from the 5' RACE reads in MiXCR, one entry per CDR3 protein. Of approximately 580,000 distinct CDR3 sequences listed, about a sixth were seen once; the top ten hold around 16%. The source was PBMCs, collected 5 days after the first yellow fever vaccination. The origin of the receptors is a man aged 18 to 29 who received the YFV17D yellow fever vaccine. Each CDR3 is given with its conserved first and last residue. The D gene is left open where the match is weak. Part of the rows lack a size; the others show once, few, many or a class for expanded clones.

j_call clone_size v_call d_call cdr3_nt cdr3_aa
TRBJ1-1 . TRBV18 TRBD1 TGTGCCAGCTCACCAACTATTCGCGTGGCGGGGCTGGGACAGAAGAACACTGAAGCTTTCTTT CASSPTIRVAGLGQKNTEAFF
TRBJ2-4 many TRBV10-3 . TGTGCCATCAGTGATCACGGAAAAAACATTCAGTACTTC CAISDHGKNIQYF
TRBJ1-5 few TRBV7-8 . TGTGCCAGCAGCTTATATGGGGGCAATCAGCCCCAGCATTTT CASSLYGGNQPQHF
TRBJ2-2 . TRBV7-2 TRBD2 TGTGCCAGCAGGGAGCGGGGGGGTTTCACCGGGGAGCTGTTTTTT CASRERGGFTGELFF
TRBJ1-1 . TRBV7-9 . TGTGCCAGCAGCCCTCCCGGGCGCTATGAAGCTTTCTTT CASSPPGRYEAFF
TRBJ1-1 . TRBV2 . TGTGCCAGCACCGAATTGGGCACTGAAGCTTTCTTT CASTELGTEAFF
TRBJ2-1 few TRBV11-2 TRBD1 TGTGCCAGCAGACGAGACAGGGCCACTTCCTCCTACAATGAGCAGTTCTTC CASRRDRATSSYNEQFF
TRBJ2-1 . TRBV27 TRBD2 TGTGCCAGCAGTTTCCTAGGTCTAGCGGGGTACAATGAGCAGTTCTTC CASSFLGLAGYNEQFF
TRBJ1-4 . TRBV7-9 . TGTGCCAGCAGCCTACGTGCAGCAACTAATGAAAAACTGTTTTTT CASSLRAATNEKLFF
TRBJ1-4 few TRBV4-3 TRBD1 TGCGCCAGCAGCCAAGACTACAGGGGATCGGATGAAAAACTGTTTTTT CASSQDYRGSDEKLFF
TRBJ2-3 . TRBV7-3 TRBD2 TGTGCCAGCAGCTTAACGGCGGGGGTTGAAGATACGCAGTATTTT CASSLTAGVEDTQYF
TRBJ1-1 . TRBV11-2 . TGTGCCAGCAGCTTAGGACCCGCACCGAACACTGAAGCTTTCTTT CASSLGPAPNTEAFF
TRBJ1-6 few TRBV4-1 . TGCGCCAGCAGCCAATGGCACCGAGACAAATATAATTCACCCCTCCACTTT CASSQWHRDKYNSPLHF
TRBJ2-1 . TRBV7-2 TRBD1 TGTGCCAGCAGCGTCAGGACAGGGGTTTTCGATGAGCAGTTCTTC CASSVRTGVFDEQFF
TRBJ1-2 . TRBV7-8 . TGTGCCAGCAGCTTGGACTTCATCTATGGCTACACCTTC CASSLDFIYGYTF